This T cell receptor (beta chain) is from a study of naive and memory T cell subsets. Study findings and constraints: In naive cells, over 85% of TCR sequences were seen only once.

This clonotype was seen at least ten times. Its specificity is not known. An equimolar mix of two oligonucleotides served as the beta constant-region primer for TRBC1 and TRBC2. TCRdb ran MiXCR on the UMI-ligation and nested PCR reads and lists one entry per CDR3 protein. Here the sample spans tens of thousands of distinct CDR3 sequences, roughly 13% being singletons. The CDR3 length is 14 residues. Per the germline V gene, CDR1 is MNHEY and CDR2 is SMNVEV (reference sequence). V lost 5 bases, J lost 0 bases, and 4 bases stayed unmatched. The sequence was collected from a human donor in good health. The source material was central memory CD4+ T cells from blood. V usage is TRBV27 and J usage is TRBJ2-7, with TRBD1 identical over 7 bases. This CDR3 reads CASSPGQDSYEQYF. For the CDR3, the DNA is TGTGCCAGCAGTCCTGGACAGGACTCCTACGAGCAGTACTTC.